This T cell receptor (beta chain) was retrieved from a study of T cell responses to AZD1222 COVID-19 vaccine (TCRdb year 2021). For the study in its entirety: TCR sequencing covered about 230 trial participants: 200 to 210 given two doses of AZD1222 and around 25 given two doses of MenACWY control vaccine. Trial participants were enrolled by age into subgroups of 18-55, 56-69 and 70-plus years, and around 150, 29 and 61 TCR-sequenced participants, respectively, were included in these subgroups.

Points on this clone: Its antigen remains unidentified. No per-base quality is available; no much larger clone lies one base away.

The CDR3 regions of human TCRbeta chains were subjected to immunosequencing. In the paper's pipeline: Repertoire TCRs were matched against a reference library of SARS-CoV-2-specific TCRs generated with the MIRA antigen-specificity platform. Breadth was defined as the fraction of unique TCRs that were SARS-CoV-2-associated. Depth was defined as the fraction of total T cells that were SARS-CoV-2-associated. Using the MIRA data, each spike-specific TCR was mapped to the spike region that the TCR reacts to and placed in a CD4 or CD8 class. Log10-transformed breadth and depth values were compared by one-way ANOVA with Sidak's multiple comparisons tests. TCRdb took this table from immuneACCESS and kept in-frame rearrangements with V and J called. Such tables lack part of the clones; where checked against another copy, unresolved V genes explain under half of the gap, and the rest is unexplained. V and J calls and clone size are as listed in that table; D and trimming were resolved from the DNA. The sample table records 95,000 to 150,000 clones; about nine tenths of these occur just once. The ten largest clones take up around 8.2% of the sample.

This sample's time point label indicates: about 28 days (+/-7) after the second vaccine dose. AZD1222 recipients given second doses at about 4 weeks or at about 12 weeks were pooled, since spike-specific TCR depth and breadth were not found to differ between the two schedules. Vaccinee samples came from UK trials COV001 and COV002, including a single-blind randomized controlled phase 2/3 trial of AZD1222 (ChAdOx1 nCoV-19) in healthy adults. Trial participant PBMC samples were collected at day 0 and day 28 after the second dose for TCRbeta chain sequencing. CDR3 length: 11 amino acids, cysteine to phenylalanine. Here the CDR3 DNA is all that survives: 33 bases in frame from base 1. CDR1 and CDR2 (MNHEY, SMNVEV) derive from the germline V gene (reference sequence). V is pared back by 7 bases and J by 8 bases, with 9 bases lying between the germline termini. On the study overall, not on this receptor specifically: Participants were mostly white British and included more females than males, and it was suggested by the authors that clonal diversity may have been underestimated. After two AZD1222 doses, both the breadth and the depth of spike-specific TCRs were significantly higher than at day 0 and than in MenACWY recipients. Nearly half of unique spike-specific TCRs reportedly recognized epitopes outside regions mutated in the B.1.351 and B.1.1.7 variants. The 56-69-year group was small, and its depth increase did not reach significance, likely because of low power. CD4 TCRs associated with the vaccine covered the entire spike protein, and the dominant responses were in regions 160-218 and 743-854. Conclusions about previously exposed vaccinees were limited because only six AZD1222 recipients were SARS-CoV-2 seropositive at baseline. Because no day 14 peak-response samples were available, the repertoires could be characterized only after the peak T cell response.

This specimen consisted of peripheral blood, obtained 28 days after the second AZD1222 dose. Rearrangement joined TRBV27 to TRBJ2-1, with the D gene call left open. The source is an adult who received the AZD1222 COVID-19 vaccine. The bases read TGTGCCAGCACCTCGAATGATGAGCAGTTCTTC. Its coded protein is CASTSNDEQFF.